Listed below are T cell receptor beta chains from one sample, sequenced in a study of beta chain features in type 1 diabetes. The method was immunoSEQ multiplex PCR; TCRdb's version includes in-frame clones alone and lacks a portion of them. The data contain around 160,000 clones, about 51% of them singletons. The sample was Tregs from blood. These receptors were collected from a man between 18 and 29 years old in good health. The CDR3 runs from the conserved cysteine through the conserved F or W. A D gene is named only where the DNA matches it firmly. Clone size is stated in some rows and not others, as once, few, many or a class when expanded.

j_call	cdr3_length	d_call	v_call	clone_size	cdr3_nt	cdr3_aa
TRBJ2-3	17	.	TRBV4-2	.	TGTGCCAGCAGCCAAGACATGGCGGATAGAAGCACAGATACGCAGTATTTT	CASSQDMADRSTDTQYF
TRBJ1-5	16	.	TRBV6-1	.	TGTGCCAGCAGTGTCATATGGGGGGGCGCGGTGCAGCCCCAGCATTTT	CASSVIWGGAVQPQHF
TRBJ2-7	14	.	TRBV10-3	.	TGTGCCATCAGGAGACAGGCCAGAGCCTACGAGCAGTACTTC	CAIRRQARAYEQYF
TRBJ1-4	15	TRBD1	TRBV11-2	few	TGTGCCAGCAGCCGGCCCAGGGGGCGGGTTGAAAAACTGTTTTTT	CASSRPRGRVEKLFF
TRBJ1-1	13	TRBD1	TRBV7-9	few	TGTGCCAGCAGTCGACAGGGGGACACTGAAGCTTTCTTT	CASSRQGDTEAFF
TRBJ1-1	14	TRBD1	TRBV7-9	.	TGTGCCAGCAGCTTAGGGGACAACAGGGGTTGGGCTTTCTTT	CASSLGDNRGWAFF
TRBJ1-2	17	TRBD1	TRBV4-3	few	TGCGCCAGCAGCCAAGCTTACTCAGGGGGCTTGGTCTATGGCTACACCTTC	CASSQAYSGGLVYGYTF
TRBJ2-2	16	.	TRBV7-7	few	TGTGCTAGCAGCCCCCGGACAGCGACGAACACCGGGGAGCTGTTTTTT	CASSPRTATNTGELFF
TRBJ2-5	15	.	TRBV21-1	.	TGTGCCAGCAGCAATGGGACTAGCGTTGGGAAGACCCAGTACTTC	CASSNGTSVGKTQYF
TRBJ1-2	16	.	TRBV19	.	TGTGCCAGCACCCCCAGAATGGGAGTCCCTAACTATGGCTACACCTTC	CASTPRMGVPNYGYTF
TRBJ2-5	13	TRBD1	TRBV7-9	.	TGTGCCAGCAGCTTAGTCGCAGGGGGAACCCAGTACTTC	CASSLVAGGTQYF
TRBJ1-1	14	TRBD1	TRBV9	.	TGTGCCAGCAGCGGCCGACAGGGAAATACTGAAGCTTTCTTT	CASSGRQGNTEAFF
TRBJ2-6	17	TRBD1	TRBV19	few	TGTGCCACAGCACTGGCAGGGGGAGTGTCTGGGGCCAACGTCCTGACTTTC	CATALAGGVSGANVLTF
TRBJ1-1	19	TRBD1	TRBV18	.	TGTGCCAGCTCACCCTTACGAGTCGTTACCCAGGGGGCGGACACTGAAGCTTTCTTT	CASSPLRVVTQGADTEAFF
TRBJ2-2	15	TRBD1	TRBV7-3	.	TGTGCCAGCAGCCAGGACAGGGTGGGGACCGGGGAGCTGTTTTTT	CASSQDRVGTGELFF
TRBJ1-4	16	.	TRBV19	.	TGTGCCAGTAGTGCCCGACTGTCAACGCGTTTTGAAAAACTGTTTTTT	CASSARLSTRFEKLFF
TRBJ1-1	14	.	TRBV10-3	.	TGTGCCATCAGTGGGCGGACTACGAACACTGAAGCTTTCTTT	CAISGRTTNTEAFF
TRBJ1-2	12	.	TRBV30	.	TGTGCCGGCAGCGGGGTCGGGTATGGCTACACCTTC	CAGSGVGYGYTF
TRBJ1-5	18	.	TRBV18	.	TGTGCCAGCTCACTCCAGCCGGGACAATGGTCTAGCAATCAGCCCCAGCATTTT	CASSLQPGQWSSNQPQHF
TRBJ1-1	15	.	TRBV14	.	TGTGCCAGCAGCCTAATGTGGGCCCAGAACACTGAAGCTTTCTTT	CASSLMWAQNTEAFF
TRBJ2-1	16	.	TRBV5-1	.	TGCGCCAGCAGCTCAAAGGGTGCCAACGGGATCAATGAGCAGTTCTTC	CASSSKGANGINEQFF
TRBJ1-3	14	.	TRBV5-1	.	TGCGCCAGCAGCTTGGATGCCCCCGGGGACACCATATATTTT	CASSLDAPGDTIYF
TRBJ2-3	15	.	TRBV7-2	.	TGTGCCAGCAGCTTAGCTCAGGTTGTAGGAGATACGCAGTATTTT	CASSLAQVVGDTQYF
TRBJ2-5	15	.	TRBV7-2	.	TGTGCCAGCAGCCCAGCCCAGCCAGGGGGGGAGACCCAGTACTTC	CASSPAQPGGETQYF
TRBJ1-5	13	.	TRBV5-6	.	TGTGCCAGCAGCTTGACAGGCAATCAGCCCCAGCATTTT	CASSLTGNQPQHF
TRBJ2-1	17	TRBD2	TRBV4-1	.	TGCGCCAGCAGCCAAGATCGGCTTGCGGGAGTCTACAATGAGCAGTTCTTC	CASSQDRLAGVYNEQFF
TRBJ1-2	11	.	TRBV20-1	.	TGCAGTGCTACAGGGGTCTATGGCTACACCTTC	CSATGVYGYTF
TRBJ1-1	13	TRBD1	TRBV6-1	.	TGTGCCAGCAGGGGCAGGACAGGGGTTATGGCTTTCTTT	CASRGRTGVMAFF
TRBJ2-2	14	.	TRBV9	.	TGTGCCAGCAGCGTGGGAGTAAACACCGGGGAGCTGTTTTTT	CASSVGVNTGELFF
TRBJ2-3	16	TRBD2	TRBV9	.	TGTGCCAGCAGCTATTGGGGACTAGCAGGAGCTGATACGCAGTATTTT	CASSYWGLAGADTQYF
TRBJ1-6	17	TRBD1	TRBV7-9	few	TGTGCCAGCAGCCTAGCGGTCGGACAGGGATATAATTCACCCCTCCACTTT	CASSLAVGQGYNSPLHF
TRBJ1-5	15	.	TRBV6-1	.	TGTGCCAGCAGTGAAGAAGGCGGGGGGCGACAGCCCCAGCATTTT	CASSEEGGGRQPQHF
TRBJ2-2	16	.	TRBV28	.	TGTGCCAGCAGGAATCTCCGCGGCTTGTACACCGGGGAGCTGTTTTTT	CASRNLRGLYTGELFF
TRBJ1-2	13	.	TRBV7-2	few	TGTGCCAGCAGGGCAGGGTCCGGGTATGGCTACACCTTC	CASRAGSGYGYTF
TRBJ2-2	14	.	TRBV28	.	TGTGCCACCAAAACCGGGGGGAACACCGGGGAGCTGTTTTTT	CATKTGGNTGELFF
TRBJ2-7	15	TRBD2	TRBV2	.	TGTGCCACCAAAGCGCTGGGACTAGCGGGAGTTGAGCAGTACTTC	CATKALGLAGVEQYF
TRBJ1-1	13	.	TRBV18	.	TGTGCCAGCTCCTACAGGGTGAACACTGAAGCTTTCTTT	CASSYRVNTEAFF
TRBJ2-3	17	TRBD1	TRBV28	.	TGTGCCAGCACCCCCTCACTGGGACAGGGGGCTGGAGATACGCAGTATTTT	CASTPSLGQGAGDTQYF
TRBJ1-3	15	.	TRBV5-6	.	TGTGCCAGCAGCTTGTGGTGGAGCTCTGGAAACACCATATATTTT	CASSLWWSSGNTIYF
TRBJ2-1	15	.	TRBV4-1	.	TGCGCCAGCAGCCAAGGGCCTAGCTCCTACAATGAGCAGTTCTTC	CASSQGPSSYNEQFF
TRBJ2-2	16	TRBD2	TRBV4-2	.	TGTGCCAGCAGCCAAGGAAGCGGGGGGGCTAACGGGGAGCTGTTTTTT	CASSQGSGGANGELFF
TRBJ1-2	13	TRBD1	TRBV4-2	.	TGTGCGGCCCATGGACAGGGGGACTATGGCTACACCTTC	CAAHGQGDYGYTF
TRBJ2-5	13	.	TRBV5-6	few	TGTGCCAGCAGCTTCCGTTTAGGAGGGACCCAGTACTTC	CASSFRLGGTQYF